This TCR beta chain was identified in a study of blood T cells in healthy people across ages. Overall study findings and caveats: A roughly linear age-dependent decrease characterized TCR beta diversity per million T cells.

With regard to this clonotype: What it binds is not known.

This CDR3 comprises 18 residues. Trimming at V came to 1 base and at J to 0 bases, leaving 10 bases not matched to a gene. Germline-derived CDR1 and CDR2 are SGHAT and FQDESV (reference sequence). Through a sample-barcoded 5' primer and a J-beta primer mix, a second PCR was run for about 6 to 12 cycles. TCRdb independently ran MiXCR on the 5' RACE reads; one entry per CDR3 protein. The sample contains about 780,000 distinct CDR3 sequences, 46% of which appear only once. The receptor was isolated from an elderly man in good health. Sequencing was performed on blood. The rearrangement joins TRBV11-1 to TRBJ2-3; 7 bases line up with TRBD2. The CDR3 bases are TGTGCCAGCAGCTTAGTGGCCGGGACTACGCTAAGCACAGATACGCAGTATTTT. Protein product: CASSLVAGTTLSTDTQYF.